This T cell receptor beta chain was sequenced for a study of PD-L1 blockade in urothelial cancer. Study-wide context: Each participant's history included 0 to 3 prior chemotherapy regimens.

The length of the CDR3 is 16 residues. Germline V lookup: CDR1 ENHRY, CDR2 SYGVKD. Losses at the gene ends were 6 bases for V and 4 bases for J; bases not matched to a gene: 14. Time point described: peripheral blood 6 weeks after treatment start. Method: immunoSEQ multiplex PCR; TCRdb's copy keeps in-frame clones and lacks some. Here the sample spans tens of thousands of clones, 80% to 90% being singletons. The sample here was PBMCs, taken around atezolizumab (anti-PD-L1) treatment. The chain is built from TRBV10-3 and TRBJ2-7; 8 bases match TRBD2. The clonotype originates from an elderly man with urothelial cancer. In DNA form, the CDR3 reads TGTGCCATCAGATCCTCGACGCGGGAGGCGGGTTACGAGCAGTACTTC. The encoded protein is CAIRSSTREAGYEQYF.